What follows are 20 T cell receptor beta chains derived from one specimen sequenced in a study of PD-1 blockade in classical Hodgkin lymphoma. Sequencing used immunoSEQ multiplex PCR; TCRdb keeps in-frame clones, though not all of them. The data show tens of thousands of clones, 89% seen once. Exposure to brentuximab vedotin varied, and each patient had relapsed following autologous stem cell transplantation. The source material was peripheral blood mononuclear cells (PBMCs), sampled before the second cycle of nivolumab. The receptor source for this set is a human donor with classical Hodgkin lymphoma.

The chain uses TRBV19 and TRBJ2-3; TRBD2 might be the D (6 bases). From germline, CDR1 is LNHDA and CDR2 SQIVND (reference sequence). V lost 6 bases and J lost 4, with 14 bases in between. The length of the CDR3 is 14 residues. The chain's CDR3 is CASSGSLPPDTQYF. CDR3 nucleotide sequence: TGTGCCAGTAGCGGGAGTCTCCCCCCAGATACGCAGTATTTT.

V gene TRBV18 combines with J gene TRBJ2-7; 8 bases are shared with TRBD1. There are 14 residues in the CDR3. Losses at the gene ends were 5 bases for V and 0 bases for J; bases not matched to a gene: 3. Germline CDR1 reads KGHSH; CDR2 reads LQKENI. CDR3 bases: TGTGCCAGCTCATCAGGACAGGGCTCCTACGAGCAGTACTTC. This translates into CASSSGQGSYEQYF. Based on the CDR3 plus reference TRBV18 and TRBJ2-7, the full variable domain is NAGVMQNPRHLVRRRGQEARLRCSPMKGHSHVYWYRQLPEEGLKFMVYLQKENIIDESGMPKERFSAEFPKEGPSILRIQQVVRGDSAAYFCASSSGQGSYEQYFGPGTRLTVT.

V and J are TRBV20-1 and TRBJ2-7; D unclear. Deletions cut 4 bases from V and 2 bases from J, with 6 bases between. Germline values: CDR1 DFQATT, CDR2 SNEGSKA (reference sequence). There are 11 residues in the CDR3. The CDR3 DNA reads TGCAGTGCTAAGGAGACCTACGAGCAGTACTTC. Protein product: CSAKETYEQYF.

The chain employs TRBV11-3 and TRBJ2-1; D call uncertain. CDR3 length: 15 amino acids. The V gene's germline CDR1 is SGHNT and CDR2 YENEEA. V was pared by 1 base and J by 0 bases, with 7 bases between. This CDR3 is CASSLGPSSYNEQFF. CDR3 bases: TGTGCCAGCAGCTTAGGTCCTAGCTCCTACAATGAGCAGTTCTTC.

The chain links TRBV7-9 to TRBJ2-5; weak D call: TRBD2 (6 bases). This CDR3 is built from 16 residues. V lost 2 bases, J lost 5 bases, and 18 bases lay in between. Per the germline V gene, CDR1 is SEHNR and CDR2 is FQNEAQ (reference sequence). The CDR3 nucleotides are TGTGCCAGCAGCTTAACGGCGGGGAGGCTAAGGGAGACCCAGTACTTC. Its translation: CASSLTAGRLRETQYF. The entire variable domain, with the rest obtained from reference TRBV7-9 and TRBJ2-5, is as follows: DTGVSQNPRHKITKRGQNVTFRCDPISEHNRLYWYRQTLGQGPEFLTYFQNEAQLEKSRLLSDRFSAERPKGSFSTLEIQRTEQGDSAMYLCASSLTAGRLRETQYFGPGTRLLVL.

The chain couples TRBV28 to TRBJ2-7; weak D call: TRBD1 (6 bases). The germline gives CDR1 MDHEN, CDR2 SYDVKM. Trimming left V 3 bases short and J 2 bases short, with 14 bases between. The CDR3 is 15 residues long. The CDR3 loop reads CASSLPTGRTYEQYF. The CDR3, as DNA: TGTGCCAGCAGTTTGCCGACAGGACGTACCTACGAGCAGTACTTC.

The chain recombines TRBV15 with TRBJ1-2, with D unresolved. The CDR3 runs to 12 residues. Germline lookup yields CDR1 LNHNV and CDR2 YYDKDF (reference sequence). Trimming removed 0 bases at V and 8 bases at J, with 7 bases between. In DNA, the CDR3 is TGTGCCACCAGCAGAGATTTGATGGGCTACACCTTC. The encoded protein is CATSRDLMGYTF.

The V call is TRBV7-9, the J call TRBJ1-6, with D perhaps matching TRBD1 (6 bases). Deletions cut 5 bases from V and 7 bases from J, with 18 bases between. CDR3 length equals 16 residues. Per the germline V gene, CDR1 is SEHNR and CDR2 is FQNEAQ (reference sequence). CDR3 sequence reads: CASSQGDPGDNSPLHF. CDR3 DNA: TGTGCCAGCAGCCAAGGCGACCCAGGGGACAATTCACCCCTCCACTTT.

V usage is TRBV6-1 and J usage is TRBJ2-2; D uncertain. CDR3 size: 13 residues. Trimming shortened V by 8 bases and J by 5 bases, and 12 bases separated the two germline ends. CDR1 and CDR2 from the germline V gene are MNHNS and SASEGT. CDR3 nucleotide sequence: TGTGCCAGCCCTTTACCAGAGACCGGGGAGCTGTTTTTT. Its translation is CASPLPETGELFF.

The rearrangement uses TRBV10-3 and TRBJ2-6; 10 nucleotides agree with TRBD1. Germline V gene lookup returns CDR1 ENHRY and CDR2 SYGVKD. The CDR3 loop spans 17 amino acids. V lost 4 bases, J lost 2 bases, and 5 bases stayed unmatched. CDR3 residues: CAISGGTGVPGANVLTF. The CDR3 DNA is TGTGCCATCAGTGGGGGGACAGGGGTTCCTGGGGCCAACGTCCTGACTTTC.

The rearrangement joins TRBV28 to TRBJ1-1, with 7 bases that match TRBD1. The trim removed 4 bases at V and 0 bases at J, leaving 5 bases unmatched. This CDR3 is built from 15 residues. Germline V lookup: CDR1 MDHEN, CDR2 SYDVKM. The CDR3 nucleotides are TGTGCCAGCAGTTGGGACAGAGACATGAACACTGAAGCTTTCTTT. The encoded protein is CASSWDRDMNTEAFF.

V usage is TRBV19 and J usage is TRBJ2-1, with TRBD2 matching 11 bases. There are 16 residues in the CDR3. Germline V lookup: CDR1 LNHDA, CDR2 SQIVND (reference sequence). V trimming: 4 bases; J trimming: 4 bases; junction bases outside the gene matches: 6. CDR3 sequence: CASSRLGTSGYNEQFF. The CDR3 DNA sequence: TGTGCCAGTAGTAGGCTCGGGACTAGCGGTTACAATGAGCAGTTCTTC.

The chain couples TRBV2 to TRBJ2-7, with 8 bases identical to TRBD2. Germline CDR1 reads SNHLY; CDR2 reads FYNNEI. The CDR3 is made up of 16 amino acids. The V segment lost 4 bases and the J segment 0 bases; nucleotides outside the gene matches: 8. CDR3 region: CASSGPLSGASYEQYF. CDR3 DNA sequence: TGTGCCAGCAGTGGGCCCCTTAGCGGGGCCTCCTACGAGCAGTACTTC.

This clone is a singleton in its sample. The rearrangement links TRBV28 to TRBJ2-3; D unresolved. This CDR3 has 13 residues. V dropped 6 bases and J dropped 2 bases, with 9 bases sitting between them. Germline CDR1 is MDHEN and CDR2 is SYDVKM. CDR3 sequence: CASRDASTDTQYF. CDR3 coding DNA: TGTGCCAGCAGAGACGCATCCACAGATACGCAGTATTTT.

The CDR3 sequence is CASSSDRGTDTQYF. Written as DNA, the CDR3 is TGTGCCAGCAGCTCGGACAGGGGCACAGATACGCAGTATTTT. This chain joins TRBV5-4 and TRBJ2-3; TRBD1 matches 8 bases. The CDR3 is 14 residues long. CDR1 SGHNT and CDR2 YYREEE come from the germline V gene (reference sequence). V was clipped by 3 bases and J by 1 base; unmatched bases: 1.

J is TRBJ2-7 and V is TRBV19, with TRBD1 matching 8 bases. Looked up from germline, CDR1 is LNHDA and CDR2 is SQIVND (reference sequence). This CDR3 comprises 15 residues. J gave up 2 bases and V 0 bases, and 3 bases lay outside the gene matches. In nucleotides, the CDR3 is TGTGCCAGTAGTATAGAATCAGGGGGCACCTACGAGCAGTACTTC. Its protein product is CASSIESGGTYEQYF. The complete variable domain, with remaining parts taken from reference TRBV19 and TRBJ2-7, reads DGGITQSPKYLFRKEGQNVTLSCEQNLNHDAMYWYRQDPGQGLRLIYYSQIVNDFQKGDIAEGYSVSREKKESFPLTVTSAQKNPTAFYLCASSIESGGTYEQYFGPGTRLTVT.

The chain is built from TRBV9 and TRBJ1-2; 8 bases are shared with TRBD1. J was trimmed by 3 bases and V by 3 bases; bases with no gene match: 4. This CDR3 has 14 amino acids. Looked up from germline, CDR1 is SGDLS and CDR2 is YYNGEE. In DNA, the CDR3 is TGTGCCAGCAGCGCAGGACAGGGTGACTATGGCTACACCTTC. This sequence encodes CASSAGQGDYGYTF.

V usage is TRBV27 and J usage is TRBJ2-1; 7 bases map to TRBD2. Germline values: CDR1 MNHEY, CDR2 SMNVEV (reference sequence). There are 14 residues in the CDR3. J lost 6 bases, V lost 2 bases, and 4 bases had no gene match. DNA for the CDR3: TGTGCCAGCAGTTTAACCGGACTAGTCAATGAGCAGTTCTTC. Its translation is CASSLTGLVNEQFF.

V gene TRBV14 combines with J gene TRBJ2-2, with TRBD1 matching 7 bases. Trimming at V came to 4 bases and at J to 3 bases, leaving 2 bases not matched to a gene. Germline V gives CDR1 SGHDN, CDR2 FVKESK. This CDR3 is built from 14 residues. The CDR3: CASSLRGYTGELFF. CDR3 nucleotide sequence: TGTGCCAGCAGCCTCAGGGGGTACACCGGGGAGCTGTTTTTT.

The chain employs TRBV25-1 and TRBJ2-1; perhaps TRBD1 as D (6 bases). This CDR3 region has 15 residues. Germline loops: CDR1 MGHDK, CDR2 SYGVNS. Trimming shortened V by 6 bases and J by 2 bases, and 14 bases separated the two germline ends. The CDR3 bases are TGTGCCAGCAGAGACAGGTACTTACCCTACAATGAGCAGTTCTTC. Translation gives CASRDRYLPYNEQFF.